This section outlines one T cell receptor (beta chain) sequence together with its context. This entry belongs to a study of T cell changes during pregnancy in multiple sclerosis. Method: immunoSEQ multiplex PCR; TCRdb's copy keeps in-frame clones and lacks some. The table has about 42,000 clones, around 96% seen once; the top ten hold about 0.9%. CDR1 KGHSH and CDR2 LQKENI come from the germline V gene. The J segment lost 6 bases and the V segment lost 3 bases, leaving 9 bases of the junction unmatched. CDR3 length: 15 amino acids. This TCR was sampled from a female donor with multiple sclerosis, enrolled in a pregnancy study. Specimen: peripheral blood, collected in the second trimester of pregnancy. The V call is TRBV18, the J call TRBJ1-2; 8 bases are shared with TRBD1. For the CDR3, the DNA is TGTGCCAGCTCACCCCTTCAGGGGGCGGCGAATGGCTACACCTTC. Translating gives CASSPLQGAANGYTF.